Following are 3 T cell receptor beta chains from one sample sequenced in a study of blood T cell repertoires in COVID-19. Clones were sequenced by immunoSEQ multiplex PCR, and TCRdb holds only the in-frame ones, with some missing. The sample gives around 130,000 clones, approximately 80% of which show up once; approximately 7.9% is in the top ten. The sequenced sample was peripheral blood. The receptors stem from a human donor in a cohort sampled during active COVID-19.

The rearrangement uses TRBV5-4 and TRBJ2-1; weak D call: TRBD2 (5 bases). Germline V lookup: CDR1 SGHNT, CDR2 YYREEE (reference sequence). The CDR3 has 15 residues. V was shortened by 1 base and J by 0 bases, with 8 bases between the two germline ends. The CDR3 sequence is CASSLWSGSYNEQFF. CDR3 nucleotides: TGTGCCAGCAGCTTGTGGAGCGGCTCCTACAATGAGCAGTTCTTC. The full variable domain, rest sourced from reference TRBV5-4 and TRBJ2-1, is ETGVTQSPTHLIKTRGQQVTLRCSSQSGHNTVSWYQQALGQGPQFIFQYYREEENGRGNFPPRFSGLQFPNYSSELNVNALELDDSALYLCASSLWSGSYNEQFFGPGTRLTVL.

The gene calls are TRBV11-2 and TRBJ1-1; no clear D. The CDR3 length is 15 residues. Germline V lookup: CDR1 SGHAT, CDR2 FQNNGV. The V and J ends lost 0 bases and 0 bases respectively, with 8 bases between them. CDR3 amino acids: CASSLDPRMNTEAFF. Here the CDR3 DNA reads TGTGCCAGCAGCTTAGATCCGAGGATGAACACTGAAGCTTTCTTT.

The V gene is TRBV3-1 (or the pseudogene TRBV3-2), the J gene TRBJ2-2; D may be TRBD2 (6 bases). Per the germline V gene, CDR1 is LGHDT and CDR2 is YNNKEL (reference sequence). There are 15 residues in the CDR3. V was clipped by 3 bases and J by 5 bases, with 13 bases between them. Here the CDR3 reads CASSQGLPRTGELFF. The CDR3 bases are TGTGCCAGCAGCCAGGGACTCCCCCGGACCGGGGAGCTGTTTTTT.